The entry below describes one T cell receptor (beta chain). Its antigen is still unknown. Amplified regions were TCR beta CDR3 sequences from RNA transcripts. When the TCR CDR3 underwent first-round RT-PCR, the HTBI primer set was used. A single record per CDR3 protein comes from TCRdb applying MiXCR to the multiplex PCR reads. The table lists under 350,000 distinct CDR3 sequences, about 18% of them singletons. This record belongs to a study of T cells in Graves' hyperthyroidism and ophthalmopathy. General study results and limits: Ophthalmopathy was predicted by the model a median of approximately six months ahead of onset.

CDR3 length equals 15 residues. J was trimmed by 5 bases and V by 6 bases; bases with no gene match: 10. The germline gives CDR1 MNHNS, CDR2 SASEGT. Diagnostic assessment was based on clinical symptoms, serum thyroxine and TRAb, thyroid ultrasound and orbital computed tomography. Source material for PBMCs was more than 7.5 ml fresh peripheral blood. The chain combines TRBV6-1 with TRBJ2-7, with 10 bases matching TRBD1. Sequencing was done on a sample of blood. This clonotype originated in a woman aged 45 to 65 with Graves' hyperthyroidism. The CDR3 spells CASSLGQGVSHEQYV. The CDR3 DNA sequence: TGTGCCAGCAGCCTTGGACAGGGGGTTTCCCACGAGCAGTACGTC.